The TCR beta chain under discussion was sequenced for a study of blood T cell repertoires in COVID-19 (dated by TCRdb to the early 2020s). In the study overall: Samples from collaborators originated in the United States, Italy and Spain and spanned both the acute and convalescent phases of COVID-19. The material from the prospective study consisted of cDNA or gDNA derived from T cells, B-cell-depleted T cells, or PBMCs. Subjects who had been exposed to COVID-19, were actively infected with it, or had recovered from it provided the deeply sampled blood TCRbeta repertoires that made up the dataset. The repertoires were made available in a free public database intended to serve as a resource for research on the immune response to SARS-CoV-2. Samples came from the ongoing ImmuneRACE study (first 160 participants) plus 1,254 subjects from 6 global collaborators. The sample metadata nearly always contained a de-identified subject ID, COVID-19 status, age in years and sex. HLA class I and class II types, where available, came from metadata supplied by the sample provider rather than from assay-based typing. General study outcomes and caveats: How much clinical and demographic metadata was included differed by source and by participant, and the metadata was provided uncurated.

This clone was observed a single time. The antigen it binds to is not known. Qualities for individual bases were not recorded, and no much larger clone is one base off. The collaborating institutions used their own protocols to collect whole blood in K2EDTA tubes. For TCRbeta analysis, collaborators shipped samples in one of three forms: frozen whole blood, isolated PBMCs, or DNA extracted from either of those sample types. TCRbeta CDR3 regions were amplified from genomic DNA by means of the immunoSEQ Assay, a bias-controlled multiplex PCR. For the original study's pipeline: Within the assay, amplification of reference gene primers was used to estimate how many nucleated cells each sample contained. To quantify the absolute abundance of each unique TCRbeta CDR3 rearrangement, sequence reads were collapsed and filtered. For each sample, productive Simpson clonality was calculated by taking the square root of Simpson's diversity index across productive rearrangements. Here the immuneACCESS table is served through TCRdb, limited to in-frame sequences with V and J called. Missing clones are a known gap in these copies; in checked studies unresolved V genes cover under half, and the rest lacks a known reason. V and J calls and clone size come straight from that table; D and trimming were deduced from the DNA. This sample lists some 86,000 clones; roughly 90% were detected once. The ten largest clonotypes hold around 2.3% of the sample.

The cysteine opens and the phenylalanine closes a CDR3 of 15 amino acids. The kept DNA is CDR3 alone, 45 bases in frame from the first base. CDR1 and CDR2, per the germline V gene (reference sequence), are MNHNY and SVGAGI. V and J are trimmed by 5 bases and 5 bases, and the gene matches miss 7 bases of the junction. The receptor's source is a human donor with active COVID-19. The donor label of this sample is uncertain. Sequenced material: peripheral blood. The chain uses TRBV6-6 and TRBJ1-4; 8 central nucleotides agree with TRBD1. The nucleotides are TGTGCCAGCAGTCTTACGAGGACAGGGAATGAAAAACTGTTTTTT. This is translated as CASSLTRTGNEKLFF.